The present T cell receptor (beta chain) was sequenced within a study of blood T cell repertoires in COVID-19. About the study: The United States, Italy and Spain supplied acute and convalescent COVID-19 samples. T cells, B-cell-depleted T cells, or PBMCs provided the cDNA or gDNA that served as material.

The CDR3 is made up of 18 amino acids. J was trimmed by 1 base and V by 2 bases; bases with no gene match: 7. The V gene's germline CDR1 is MNHEY and CDR2 SVGEGT. Sequenced by immunoSEQ multiplex PCR; TCRdb stores in-frame clones only, minus some. The data show 200,000 or so clones, approximately 80% seen once. This sequence joins TRBV6-2 or TRBV6-3 and TRBJ2-1; 11 nucleotides line up with TRBD2. The source of this sequence is a human donor with acute or convalescent COVID-19. The donor label of this sample is uncertain. Sequenced material: peripheral blood. CDR3 in amino acids: CASSYVLAGARSYNEQFF. As DNA, the CDR3 is TGTGCCAGCAGTTACGTACTAGCGGGAGCACGGTCCTACAATGAGCAGTTCTTC.